This is a list of T cell receptor beta chains from one sample in a study of OX40 agonist ivuxolimab in advanced cancers. Repertoires were generated with immunoSEQ multiplex PCR, while TCRdb's copy carries only in-frame clones and drops some. Of some 150,000 clones listed, just over 90% are singletons. This specimen was CD4+ or CD8+ T cells sorted from blood, taken in a trial of the OX40 agonist ivuxolimab. These receptors originate from an adult with an advanced solid tumor such as melanoma, head and neck, liver or kidney cancer. Each CDR3 is given with its conserved first and last residue. The D gene is left open where the match is weak. Clone size is not always given. Where it is, it says once, few, many or a class for expanded clones.

-	TRBD2	TRBV6-1	TRBJ2-5	CAISGQGGTSPQETQYF	TGTGCCATCAGTGGCCAAGGGGGGACTAGCCCTCAAGAGACCCAGTACTTC
-	-	TRBV19	TRBJ1-1	CASDTGPTHTEAFF	TGTGCCAGCGACACCGGGCCCACCCACACTGAAGCTTTCTTT
-	TRBD1	TRBV2	TRBJ2-3	CASSRTGGYGTDTQYF	TGTGCCAGCAGTCGGACAGGGGGCTATGGGACAGATACGCAGTATTTT
-	-	TRBV19	TRBJ1-5	CASSMGKTPLSNQPQHF	TGTGCCAGTAGTATGGGTAAAACACCCTTAAGCAATCAGCCCCAGCATTTT
-	-	TRBV6-6	TRBJ1-6	CASTIGASLNSPLHF	TGTGCCAGCACCATAGGGGCATCCCTCAATTCACCCCTCCACTTT
-	TRBD2	TRBV9	TRBJ2-7	CASSPAGRGWEQYF	TGTGCCAGCAGCCCGGCCGGGAGGGGGTGGGAGCAGTACTTC
-	TRBD2	TRBV18	TRBJ2-1	CASSPPGGSPGEQFF	TGTGCCAGCTCACCACCGGGGGGGAGCCCCGGGGAGCAGTTCTTC
-	TRBD1	TRBV5-8	TRBJ2-5	CASSYSGTGWFETQYF	TGTGCCAGCAGCTACTCCGGGACAGGGTGGTTTGAGACCCAGTACTTC
once	-	TRBV5-1	TRBJ1-2	CASSLGRNYGYTF	TGCGCCAGCAGCTTGGGCAGGAACTATGGCTACACCTTC
-	TRBD1	TRBV5-1	TRBJ2-7	CASSMDRGGEQYF	TGCGCCAGCAGCATGGACAGGGGCGGGGAGCAGTACTTC
-	TRBD2	TRBV5-4	TRBJ2-3	CASSSKGGSDTQYF	TGTGCCAGCAGTTCTAAGGGAGGGTCAGATACGCAGTATTTT
-	-	TRBV13	TRBJ2-4	CASSFMLALEVTENIQYF	TGTGCCAGCAGCTTTATGTTGGCACTAGAGGTGACCGAAAACATTCAGTACTTC
-	TRBD2	TRBV11-3	TRBJ2-3	CASSGTGGDTQYF	TGTGCCAGCAGCGGGACGGGGGGAGATACGCAGTATTTT
-	-	TRBV11-1	TRBJ1-2	CASSSDPQAGYTF	TGTGCCAGCAGCTCAGACCCACAAGCTGGCTACACCTTC
-	-	TRBV7-2	TRBJ1-3	CASSLSGGPGNTIYF	TGTGCCAGCAGCTTATCGGGGGGGCCGGGAAACACCATATATTTT
-	-	TRBV18	TRBJ1-2	CASSPPGREALYGYTF	TGTGCCAGCTCACCACCGGGGAGGGAGGCCCTCTATGGCTACACCTTC
-	TRBD1	TRBV4-3	TRBJ1-1	CASSRRDRGGTEAFF	TGCGCCAGCAGCCGGAGGGACAGGGGGGGGACTGAAGCTTTCTTT
-	TRBD1	TRBV19	TRBJ1-5	CASSIEGTGVHF	TGTGCCAGTAGTATAGAGGGGACAGGGGTACATTTT
-	-	TRBV6-4	TRBJ2-3	CASSEDFGFTQYF	TGTGCCAGCAGTGAAGACTTTGGTTTTACGCAGTATTTT
-	-	TRBV7-2	TRBJ1-4	CASSSGGAGREKLFF	TGTGCCAGCAGTTCGGGGGGCGCGGGCCGTGAAAAACTGTTTTTT
-	-	TRBV5-4	TRBJ2-7	CASSQEGGYASYEQYF	TGTGCCAGCAGCCAAGAAGGCGGGTATGCCTCCTACGAGCAGTACTTC
-	TRBD1	TRBV11-2	TRBJ1-1	CASSLAQGQGNTEAFF	TGTGCCAGCAGCTTAGCGCAGGGACAGGGGAACACTGAAGCTTTCTTT
-	-	TRBV6-1	TRBJ1-4	CASGFNEKLFF	TGTGCCAGCGGTTTTAATGAAAAACTGTTTTTT
-	-	TRBV28	TRBJ1-4	CASRPQGTGDEKLFF	TGTGCCAGCAGGCCCCAGGGGACCGGAGATGAAAAACTGTTTTTT
-	-	TRBV5-4	TRBJ2-2	CASSLGLRGSNTGELFF	TGTGCCAGCAGCTTAGGGTTACGAGGTTCGAACACCGGGGAGCTGTTTTTT
-	TRBD1	TRBV19	TRBJ2-7	CASSSPPGTGQNAHEQYF	TGTGCCAGTAGTTCCCCTCCCGGGACAGGGCAAAATGCCCACGAGCAGTACTTC
-	-	TRBV28	TRBJ2-7	CASSTGTPYEQYF	TGTGCCAGCAGTACCGGGACCCCCTACGAGCAGTACTTC
-	TRBD1	TRBV27	TRBJ1-1	CASRWDSQQRNTEAFF	TGTGCCAGCAGATGGGACAGCCAACAACGGAACACTGAAGCTTTCTTT
-	TRBD1	TRBV19	TRBJ1-1	CASSLGQGAAEAFF	TGTGCCAGTAGTCTCGGACAGGGGGCGGCTGAAGCTTTCTTT
-	TRBD1	TRBV11-2	TRBJ2-7	CASSSLWGQVAYEQYF	TGTGCCAGCAGCTCACTTTGGGGACAGGTTGCCTACGAGCAGTACTTC
-	TRBD1	TRBV29-1	TRBJ2-1	CSVSLRDSYYNEQFF	TGCAGCGTTTCTCTCCGGGACAGTTACTACAATGAGCAGTTCTTC
-	TRBD1	TRBV6-1	TRBJ1-2	CASRRQGADGYTF	TGTGCCAGCAGGAGACAGGGGGCGGATGGCTACACCTTC